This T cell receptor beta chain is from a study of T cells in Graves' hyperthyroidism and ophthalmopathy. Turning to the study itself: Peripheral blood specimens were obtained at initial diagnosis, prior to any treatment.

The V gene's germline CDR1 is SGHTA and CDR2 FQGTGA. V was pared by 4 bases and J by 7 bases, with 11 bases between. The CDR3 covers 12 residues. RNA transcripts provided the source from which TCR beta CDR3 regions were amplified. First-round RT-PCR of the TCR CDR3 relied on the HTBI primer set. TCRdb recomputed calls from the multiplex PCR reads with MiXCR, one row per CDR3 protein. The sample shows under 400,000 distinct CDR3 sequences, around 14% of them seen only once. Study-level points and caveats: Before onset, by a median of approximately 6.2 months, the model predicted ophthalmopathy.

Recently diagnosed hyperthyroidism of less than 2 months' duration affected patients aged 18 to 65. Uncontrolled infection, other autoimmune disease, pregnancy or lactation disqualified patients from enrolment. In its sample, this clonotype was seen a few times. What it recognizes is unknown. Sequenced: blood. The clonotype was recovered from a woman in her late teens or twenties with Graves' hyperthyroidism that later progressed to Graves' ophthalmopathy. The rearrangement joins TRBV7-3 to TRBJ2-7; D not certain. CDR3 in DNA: TGTGCCAGCAGCTCCCGTCAGAGAGAGCAGTACTTC. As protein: CASSSRQREQYF.